Following are 14 T cell receptor beta chains from one sample sequenced in a study of T cells in Graves' hyperthyroidism and ophthalmopathy. RNA transcripts served as the template for amplifying TCR beta CDR3 regions. TCR CDR3 underwent first-round RT-PCR with the HTBI primer set. TCRdb recomputed calls from the multiplex PCR reads with MiXCR, one row per CDR3 protein. Seen here are roughly 700,000 distinct CDR3 sequences, 11% to 15% observed once, and the top ten hold about 10%. The sample consisted of blood. The receptors here all came from a woman under 30 with Graves' hyperthyroidism.

This clonotype was counted many times. The CDR3 protein is CSVELAGGSYEQYF. The CDR3 DNA reads TGCAGCGTTGAACTAGCGGGAGGCTCCTACGAGCAGTACTTC. V and J are TRBV29-1 and TRBJ2-7; the match to TRBD2 covers 11 bases. Germline V gives CDR1 SQVTM, CDR2 ANQGSEA. V gave up 2 bases and J gave up 0 bases; unmatched junction bases: 0. This CDR3 contains 14 residues.

The V call is TRBV10-3, the J call TRBJ1-4; no firm D call. Trimming removed 1 base at V and 0 bases at J, with 6 bases between. Germline values: CDR1 ENHRY, CDR2 SYGVKD. CDR3 length: 15 amino acids. CDR3 in DNA: TGTGCCATCAGTGAGTTAGGGACAACTAATGAAAAACTGTTTTTT. Protein sequence: CAISELGTTNEKLFF.

The V and J genes are TRBV6-2 or TRBV6-3 and TRBJ2-4, with TRBD2 as a possible D gene (5 bases). Germline CDR1 MNHEY, CDR2 SVGEGT. CDR3 length: 14 residues. V lost 0 bases, J lost 9 bases, and 12 bases lay in between. The CDR3 DNA reads TGTGCCAGCAGTTACTCGAGAGGGTTGGGCATTCAGTACTTC. Its protein product is CASSYSRGLGIQYF.

Regarding this clonotype: One end of the junction fails to match germline, which may point to a read error. The chain joins TRBV11-2 to TRBJ2-7; possible D gene TRBD2, 6 bases. Looked up from germline, CDR1 is SGHAT and CDR2 is FQNNGV. The CDR3 consists of 13 residues. CDR3 sequence reads: CANSLGGDYEQYF. CDR3 coding DNA: TGTGCCAACAGCTTAGGCGGGGACTACGAGCAGTACTTC.

The rearrangement uses TRBV12-3 or TRBV12-4 and TRBJ1-5, with unresolved D. V lost 6 bases, J lost 7 bases, and 19 bases lay in between. The CDR3 spans 15 residues. DNA of the CDR3: TGTGCCAGCAGCCCGTCCCCAGGAATTTCGCAGCCCCAGCATTTT. Protein: CASSPSPGISQPQHF.

With regard to this clonotype: This may arise from a read error, as a much more abundant clone is one base away. The chain uses TRBV12-3 or TRBV12-4 and TRBJ2-1, with 7 bases that match TRBD1. CDR3 length equals 13 residues. The V segment lost 6 bases and the J segment 4 bases; nucleotides outside the gene matches: 3. This chain's CDR3 is CASRLGQYNEQFF. CDR3 coding DNA: TGTGCCAGCAGGTTGGGACAGTACAATGAGCAGTTCTTC.

This clonotype was seen only a few times. V gene TRBV7-7 combines with J gene TRBJ2-1; D is unresolved. The CDR3 sequence is 14 residues long. The germline V and J ends were trimmed by 5 bases and 7 bases, with 15 bases remaining between them. Germline V CDR1 and CDR2: SSHAT, FNYEAQ (reference sequence). The CDR3 here is CASSPGSGVNEQFF. The CDR3 region has the DNA TGTGCCAGCAGCCCTGGTTCTGGGGTGAATGAGCAGTTCTTC.

This clonotype was seen a few times. This chain links TRBV3-1 with TRBJ2-1; 10 bases are a match to TRBD1. V trimming: 0 bases; J trimming: 6 bases; junction bases outside the gene matches: 5. Germline CDR1 LGHDT, CDR2 YNNKEL (reference sequence). This CDR3 is built from 16 residues. The CDR3 DNA sequence: TGTGCCAGCAGCCAAGATCCGGGGACAGGGGCCAATGAGCAGTTCTTC. It codes for CASSQDPGTGANEQFF.

This clonotype was recorded at least ten times. The chain is built from TRBV13 and TRBJ1-5; D perhaps matches TRBD1 (5 bases). The CDR3 is 14 amino acids. Trimming removed 3 bases from V and 5 bases from J, with 11 bases in between. Germline assignment: CDR1 PRHDT and CDR2 FYEKMQ (reference sequence). CDR3 protein: CASSFKGSDQPQHF. CDR3 in DNA: TGTGCCAGCAGCTTCAAGGGGTCGGATCAGCCCCAGCATTTT.

This clonotype was recorded at least ten times. The gene calls are TRBV29-1 and TRBJ2-3, with 11 bases identical to TRBD2. This CDR3 has 15 amino acids. The junction had 5 bases not matched to a gene; V was cut back by 5 bases and J by 1 base. CDR1 and CDR2 from the germline V gene are SQVTM and ANQGSEA. In nucleotides, the CDR3 is TGCAGCGTTACACTAGCGGGAGTCGGCACAGATACGCAGTATTTT. Protein product: CSVTLAGVGTDTQYF.

This clonotype was detected many times. The rearrangement joins TRBV6-2 or TRBV6-3 to TRBJ1-2, with 9 nucleotides matching TRBD1. CDR1 MNHEY and CDR2 SVGEGT come from the germline V gene. The ends lost 0 bases at V and 7 bases at J; junction bases unmatched: 3. This CDR3 is 14 amino acids long. Here the CDR3 DNA reads TGTGCCAGCAGTTACTCCACAGGGGGCGTTGGCTACACCTTC. This sequence encodes CASSYSTGGVGYTF.

This clonotype was recorded at least ten times. The chain couples TRBV2 to TRBJ1-6; 7 bases are shared with TRBD1. Germline assignment: CDR1 SNHLY and CDR2 FYNNEI. Unmatched junction bases numbered 10, after V lost 1 base and J lost 7 bases. This CDR3 has 17 amino acids. The CDR3 DNA reads TGTGCCAGCAGTGAAGAGGGGGCTATGGGGCAGAATTCACCCCTCCACTTT. It yields the protein CASSEEGAMGQNSPLHF.

This clonotype was counted at least ten times. Here the CDR3 DNA reads TGCAGTGTGAGCCGTGAGACCCAGTACTTC. Translation gives CSVSRETQYF. This chain joins TRBV20-1 and TRBJ2-5; D is uncertain. The CDR3 loop spans 10 amino acids. The V gene's germline CDR1 is DFQATT and CDR2 SNEGSKA (reference sequence). Trimming removed 7 bases from V and 5 bases from J, with 8 bases in between.

This clonotype appeared many times. V and J are TRBV7-6 and TRBJ1-1; TRBD1 agrees at 8 bases. This CDR3 comprises 16 residues. The V gene end was trimmed by 3 bases and the J gene end by 0 bases; junction bases not matched to a gene: 6. Germline lookup yields CDR1 SGHVS and CDR2 FNYEAQ. The CDR3 loop reads CASSLTGDVMNTEAFF. The CDR3, as DNA: TGTGCCAGCAGCTTGACAGGGGACGTCATGAACACTGAAGCTTTCTTT.